What follows are 23 T cell receptor beta chains derived from one specimen sequenced in a study of blood T cell repertoires in COVID-19. Repertoires were generated with immunoSEQ multiplex PCR, while TCRdb's copy carries only in-frame clones and drops some. The sample lists about 160,000 clones; roughly 80% were seen once. Material: peripheral blood. Receptor source: a man aged 55 to 69 with acute or convalescent COVID-19.

The chain is built from TRBV15 and TRBJ2-5; 9 bases match TRBD1. Germline CDR1 and CDR2: LNHNV and YYDKDF (reference sequence). There are 17 residues in the CDR3. V shed 1 base and J 3 bases; nucleotides not matched to a gene: 9. CDR3 nucleotides: TGTGCCACCAGCAGAGCTATGACAGGGGGTGTAGAAGAGACCCAGTACTTC. This sequence encodes CATSRAMTGGVEETQYF.

The CDR3, as DNA: TGTGCCAGCAGCGAACAGGGGGCGGGTGGCTACACCTTC. It codes for CASSEQGAGGYTF. V gene TRBV7-2 combines with J gene TRBJ1-2; 9 bases align to TRBD1. There are 13 residues in the CDR3. Looked up from germline, CDR1 is SGHTA and CDR2 is FQGNSA. V lost 5 bases to trimming and J lost 7 bases; unmatched junction nucleotides: 5.

The chain combines TRBV7-3 with TRBJ2-1, with TRBD2 matching 11 bases. Germline values: CDR1 SGHTA, CDR2 FQGTGA. This CDR3 comprises 15 residues. V dropped 2 bases and J dropped 4; count of bases not matched to a gene: 1. The CDR3 DNA reads TGTGCCAGCAGCTTAGGGACTAGCGGATACAATGAGCAGTTCTTC. Residues: CASSLGTSGYNEQFF.

This rearrangement joins TRBV7-3 to TRBJ2-2; tentative D call: TRBD2 (6 bases). Germline CDR1 is SGHTA and CDR2 is FQGTGA. V was shortened by 4 bases and J by 4 bases, with 10 bases between the two germline ends. The CDR3 consists of 14 residues. CDR3 nucleotides: TGTGCCAGCAGCTCGGGACTCCTCACCGGGGAGCTGTTTTTT. Protein product: CASSSGLLTGELFF. Full variable domain (missing parts from reference TRBV7-3 and TRBJ2-2): GAGVSQTPSNKVTEKGKYVELRCDPISGHTALYWYRQSLGQGPEFLIYFQGTGAADDSGLPNDRFFAVRPEGSVSTLKIQRTERGDSAVYLCASSSGLLTGELFFGEGSRLTVL.

The chain joins TRBV7-2 to TRBJ2-1; D gene uncertain. This CDR3 is 13 amino acids long. Looked up from germline, CDR1 is SGHTA and CDR2 is FQGNSA. V was pared by 1 base and J by 9 bases, with 10 bases between. The CDR3 DNA is TGTGCCAGCAGCTTAGGAGGTCTGGGTGAGCAGTTCTTC. Residues: CASSLGGLGEQFF. Complete variable domain (other parts from reference TRBV7-2 and TRBJ2-1): GAGVSQSPSNKVTEKGKDVELRCDPISGHTALYWYRQSLGQGLEFLIYFQGNSAPDKSGLPSDRFSAERTGGSVSTLTIQRTQQEDSAVYLCASSLGGLGEQFFGPGTRLTVL.

The chain employs TRBV5-1 and TRBJ2-6; 8 bases align to TRBD1. The J segment lost 2 bases and the V segment lost 0 bases, leaving 7 bases of the junction unmatched. The CDR3 loop spans 18 amino acids. Germline V gives CDR1 SGHRS, CDR2 YFSETQ. In DNA form, the CDR3 reads TGCGCCAGCAGCTTGGCTCCAGGGGGCGCCCCTGGGGCCAACGTCCTGACTTTC. This translates into CASSLAPGGAPGANVLTF. Full variable domain (missing parts from reference TRBV5-1 and TRBJ2-6): KAGVTQTPRYLIKTRGQQVTLSCSPISGHRSVSWYQQTPGQGLQFLFEYFSETQRNKGNFPGRFSGRQFSNSRSEMNVSTLELGDSALYLCASSLAPGGAPGANVLTFGAGSRLTVL.

The rearrangement joins TRBV6-5 to TRBJ1-2, with 7 bases matching TRBD1. Per germline, CDR1 MNHEY and CDR2 SVGAGI. The J segment lost 8 bases and the V segment lost 0 bases, leaving 9 bases of the junction unmatched. This CDR3 region has 15 residues. CDR3 in amino acids: CASSYSTGSAYGYTF. CDR3 DNA sequence: TGTGCCAGCAGTTACTCGACAGGGAGCGCCTACGGCTACACCTTC.

The chain joins TRBV24-1 to TRBJ2-1; 7 nucleotides align to TRBD1. CDR3 size: 16 residues. The V segment lost 0 bases and the J segment 3 bases; nucleotides outside the gene matches: 4. CDR1 is KGHDR, CDR2 SFDVKD, per germline. The CDR3 nucleotides are TGTGCCACCAGTGATTTGTGGGACAGCGACTACAATGAGCAGTTCTTC. Amino acid sequence: CATSDLWDSDYNEQFF.

V usage is TRBV5-5 and J usage is TRBJ2-7, with 7 bases that match TRBD1. Per the germline V gene, CDR1 is SGHKS and CDR2 is YYEKEE (reference sequence). The CDR3 consists of 16 residues. Trimming at V came to 0 bases and at J to 1 base, leaving 7 bases not matched to a gene. DNA for the CDR3: TGTGCCAGCAGCTTGGATGTGGCAGGGGGATCCTACGAGCAGTACTTC. It codes for CASSLDVAGGSYEQYF. The entire variable domain, with the rest obtained from reference TRBV5-5 and TRBJ2-7, is as follows: DAGVTQSPTHLIKTRGQQVTLRCSPISGHKSVSWYQQVLGQGPQFIFQYYEKEERGRGNFPDRFSARQFPNYSSELNVNALLLGDSALYLCASSLDVAGGSYEQYFGPGTRLTVT.

V gene TRBV9 combines with J gene TRBJ2-6, with a tentative D call TRBD2 (6 bases). Deletions cut 2 bases from V and 1 base from J, with 22 bases between. The CDR3 extends over 20 amino acids. The germline V gene has CDR1 SGDLS and CDR2 YYNGEE. Here the CDR3 reads CASSVKKFGTPESGANVLTF. In DNA, the CDR3 is TGTGCCAGCAGCGTCAAAAAATTCGGGACTCCGGAGTCTGGGGCCAACGTCCTGACTTTC.

This rearrangement joins TRBV14 to TRBJ1-1, with TRBD1 identical over 10 bases. The CDR3 consists of 14 residues. V lost 4 bases and J lost 4; bases outside the gene matches: 3. Germline loops: CDR1 SGHDN, CDR2 FVKESK. The CDR3 bases are TGTGCCAGCAGCCGACAGGGGGCTAGCACTGAAGCTTTCTTT. Encoded protein: CASSRQGASTEAFF.

The CDR3: CASSVISNYGYTF. For the CDR3, the DNA is TGTGCCAGCAGCGTTATCTCCAACTATGGCTACACCTTC. V gene TRBV9 combines with J gene TRBJ1-2; D remains ambiguous. With 2 bases removed from V and 2 bases from J, the gap between germline ends came to 7 bases. This CDR3 has 13 amino acids. Germline CDR1 and CDR2: SGDLS and YYNGEE.

The chain combines TRBV7-9 with TRBJ2-7, with 8 bases fitting TRBD1. The germline V gene has CDR1 SEHNR and CDR2 FQNEAQ (reference sequence). The length of the CDR3 is 14 residues. V trimming: 5 bases; J trimming: 6 bases; junction bases outside the gene matches: 9. The DNA for the CDR3 is TGTGCCAGCAGCGCTTTAGTACAGGGGGGCGAGCAGTACTTC. As protein: CASSALVQGGEQYF.

The chain carries TRBV9 and TRBJ2-7; 10 positions match TRBD1. The CDR3 is 14 residues long. The germline V gene has CDR1 SGDLS and CDR2 YYNGEE. V dropped 4 bases and J dropped 5; count of bases not matched to a gene: 6. As DNA, the CDR3 is TGTGCCAGCAGCCTGGGACAGGGGAACGACGAGCAGTACTTC. Its protein is CASSLGQGNDEQYF.

The chain has TRBV5-1 and TRBJ2-5; D gene uncertain. Germline V gene sequence: CDR1 SGHRS, CDR2 YFSETQ. Trimming left V 3 bases short and J 5 bases short, with 8 bases between. CDR3 length equals 12 residues. This CDR3 is CASSSFSETQYF. CDR3 in DNA: TGCGCCAGCAGCTCCTTTTCGGAGACCCAGTACTTC.

The gene calls are TRBV5-4 and TRBJ1-2, with D tentatively TRBD1 (5 bases). The CDR3 totals 14 residues. CDR1 and CDR2 from the germline V gene are SGHNT and YYREEE (reference sequence). V lost 4 bases to trimming and J lost 4 bases, with 14 bases between them. CDR3: CASSDATEFYGYTF. CDR3 coding DNA: TGTGCCAGCAGCGACGCGACAGAGTTCTATGGCTACACCTTC.

This chain connects TRBV27 to TRBJ1-2, with TRBD1 as a possible D gene (5 bases). CDR1 MNHEY and CDR2 SMNVEV come from the germline V gene (reference sequence). This CDR3 spans 13 amino acids. The V and J ends lost 8 bases and 7 bases respectively, with 17 bases between them. The CDR3 region has the DNA TGTGCCAGCTGGGGGGAGGGATTGACTGGCTACACCTTC. It is translated as CASWGEGLTGYTF.

The chain couples TRBV10-3 to TRBJ1-2, with TRBD1 identical over 8 bases. The V gene's germline CDR1 is ENHRY and CDR2 SYGVKD. With 5 bases clipped from V and 1 base from J, the junction kept 0 bases outside the gene matches. This CDR3 is 13 amino acids long. The CDR3 nucleotides read TGTGCCATCAGTACAGGGGGTAACTATGGCTACACCTTC. Its translation: CAISTGGNYGYTF.

This clone appeared a few times. The chain is built from TRBV27 and TRBJ1-2, with D perhaps matching TRBD1 (5 bases). The germline V gene encodes CDR1 MNHEY and CDR2 SMNVEV (reference sequence). The CDR3 is 14 residues long. V lost 5 bases and J 5 bases, leaving 15 bases between the germline ends. This CDR3 reads CASSPGGLGYGYTF. In DNA form, the CDR3 reads TGTGCCAGCAGTCCTGGGGGACTTGGGTATGGCTACACCTTC.

This chain uses TRBV15 with TRBJ2-6, with 9 bases aligning to TRBD2. The CDR3 consists of 17 residues. J gave up 3 bases and V 4 bases, and 7 bases lay outside the gene matches. CDR1 and CDR2 (germline): LNHNV, YYDKDF (reference sequence). The chain's CDR3 is CATSIRSGGRGANVLTF. Here the CDR3 DNA reads TGTGCCACCAGCATTAGGAGCGGGGGGCGTGGGGCCAACGTCCTGACTTTC.

This clone was observed once. This chain links TRBV5-1 with TRBJ1-1; D gene uncertain. The V gene lost 0 bases and the J gene lost 10 bases, with 13 bases spanning the gap. Germline values: CDR1 SGHRS, CDR2 YFSETQ. The CDR3 has 13 amino acids. Here the CDR3 DNA reads TGCGCCAGCAGCTTGGGCGGGGTAGTCGGAGCTTTCTTT. Its protein product is CASSLGGVVGAFF.

This clone was observed a handful of times. The chain uses TRBV27 and TRBJ2-3, with D possibly matching TRBD1 (6 bases). The V gene's germline CDR1 is MNHEY and CDR2 SMNVEV (reference sequence). V was shortened by 5 bases and J by 6 bases, with 12 bases between the two germline ends. The CDR3 has 13 residues. The CDR3 reads CASSKGVGDTQYF. The DNA of the CDR3 is TGTGCCAGCAGTAAGGGGGTGGGTGATACGCAGTATTTT.

This chain uses TRBV30 with TRBJ2-3; D is perhaps TRBD1 (6 bases). The germline gives CDR1 GTSNPN, CDR2 SVGIG (reference sequence). The V gene lost 1 base and the J gene lost 3 bases, with 14 bases spanning the gap. The CDR3 runs 15 residues. The chain's CDR3 is CAWSGNRAVTDTQYF. In nucleotides, the CDR3 is TGTGCCTGGAGTGGGAACAGGGCGGTGACAGATACGCAGTATTTT.